Shown below are 32 T cell receptor beta chains from a single sample sequenced in a study of T cells after somatic rescue of genetic block. Method: immunoSEQ multiplex PCR; TCRdb's copy keeps in-frame clones and lacks some. The table records under 15,000 clones, 60% to 75% of them present only once. Sequencing input: peripheral blood mononuclear cells (PBMCs). The receptors derive from a boy younger than 18.

V and J are TRBV5-1 and TRBJ2-1; 11 nucleotides agree with TRBD2. Germline CDR1 and CDR2: SGHRS and YFSETQ. This CDR3 has 16 residues. The V gene end was trimmed by 4 bases and the J gene end by 7 bases; junction bases not matched to a gene: 10. The CDR3 region has the DNA TGCGCCAGCAGCGGAGCCGTAGCGGGGGGGCCAAATGAGCAGTTCTTC. Its protein is CASSGAVAGGPNEQFF.

This chain connects TRBV10-3 to TRBJ2-3, with 7 bases fitting TRBD1. The J segment lost 2 bases and the V segment lost 4 bases, leaving 6 bases of the junction unmatched. Germline CDR1 is ENHRY and CDR2 is SYGVKD. CDR3 length: 15 amino acids. The DNA for the CDR3 is TGTGCCATCAGTGGCTTCCAGGGGGTCACAGATACGCAGTATTTT. Encoded protein: CAISGFQGVTDTQYF.

The gene calls are TRBV2 and TRBJ1-5, with D perhaps matching TRBD1 (6 bases). CDR1 and CDR2 (germline): SNHLY, FYNNEI. Trimming left V 3 bases short and J 8 bases short, with 11 bases between. This CDR3 spans 13 amino acids. The CDR3, as DNA: TGTGCCAGCAGTGATTACCAGGGGAAGCCCCAGCATTTT. Its translation: CASSDYQGKPQHF.

This sequence joins TRBV10-3 and TRBJ2-1; the D gene is possibly TRBD2 (7 bases). Deletions cut 8 bases from V and 12 bases from J, with 20 bases between. The V gene's germline CDR1 is ENHRY and CDR2 SYGVKD. CDR3 length: 13 residues. The CDR3 loop is CAIRREKGGRQFF. The CDR3, as DNA: TGTGCCATCCGGCGGGAGAAAGGGGGGAGGCAGTTCTTC.

This rearrangement joins TRBV27 to TRBJ2-1; D gene unclear. There are 13 residues in the CDR3. In germline, CDR1 is MNHEY, CDR2 SMNVEV (reference sequence). V lost 8 bases and J lost 0, with 8 bases in between. The DNA for the CDR3 is TGTGCCAGCGGGCCGGGCTCCTACAATGAGCAGTTCTTC. Its translation is CASGPGSYNEQFF.

The chain uses TRBV5-5 and TRBJ1-1; D not resolved. Germline assignment: CDR1 SGHKS and CDR2 YYEKEE (reference sequence). The CDR3 sequence is 13 residues long. V was pared by 2 bases and J by 4 bases, with 9 bases between. CDR3 bases: TGTGCCAGCAGCTTATACTTGGGCACTGAAGCTTTCTTT. Translated: CASSLYLGTEAFF.

The chain is built from TRBV11-2 and TRBJ1-5; 7 bases fit TRBD1. V shed 5 bases and J 4 bases; nucleotides not matched to a gene: 5. The CDR3 contains 14 residues. Germline V gene sequence: CDR1 SGHAT, CDR2 FQNNGV. The CDR3 nucleotides are TGTGCCAGCAGCGGCCAACAGGGGAATCAGCCCCAGCATTTT. Residues: CASSGQQGNQPQHF. Looking up the rest from reference TRBV11-2 and TRBJ1-5 gives the full variable domain: EAGVAQSPRYKIIEKRQSVAFWCNPISGHATLYWYQQILGQGPKLLIQFQNNGVVDDSQLPKDRFSAERLKGVDSTLKIQPAKLEDSAVYLCASSGQQGNQPQHFGDGTRLSIL.

The chain couples TRBV12-5 to TRBJ2-1, with unresolved D. The CDR3 consists of 13 residues. Trimming pared 1 base from V and 9 bases from J, leaving 10 bases between. Germline V CDR1 and CDR2: LGHNT, FRNRAP. The CDR3 region has the DNA TGTGCTAGTGGTTTGGAGGGTAGAGGTGAGCAGTTCTTC. This sequence encodes CASGLEGRGEQFF.

This clone was observed a handful of times. This sequence joins TRBV9 and TRBJ2-5; TRBD2 matches at 14 bases. Germline V lookup: CDR1 SGDLS, CDR2 YYNGEE. The CDR3 has 14 amino acids. V gave up 4 bases and J gave up 9 bases; unmatched junction bases: 5. In DNA form, the CDR3 reads TGTGCCAGCAGCTTGGGACTAGCGGGGGCCGCCCAGTACTTC. It codes for CASSLGLAGAAQYF.

This rearrangement joins TRBV6-5 to TRBJ2-5, with D perhaps TRBD1 (5 bases). The V and J ends lost 6 bases and 14 bases respectively, with 16 bases between them. The CDR3 loop spans 11 amino acids. CDR1 is MNHEY, CDR2 SVGAGI, per germline. The CDR3 reads CASRMDTPLYF. The CDR3 DNA follows: TGTGCCAGCAGAATGGACACCCCTTTATACTTC.

The chain uses TRBV10-1 and TRBJ2-3; D perhaps matches TRBD2 (6 bases). The germline V gene has CDR1 WNHNN and CDR2 SYGVQD (reference sequence). The CDR3 totals 21 residues. Trimming shortened V by 0 bases and J by 4 bases, and 29 bases separated the two germline ends. CDR3 protein: CASSESMGGGSEPHTADTQYF. In DNA form, the CDR3 reads TGCGCCAGCAGTGAGTCGATGGGGGGTGGTTCGGAGCCTCATACGGCAGATACGCAGTATTTT.

The chain is built from TRBV18 and TRBJ2-1; 8 nucleotides match TRBD1. Germline lookup yields CDR1 KGHSH and CDR2 LQKENI. V dropped 2 bases and J dropped 7; count of bases not matched to a gene: 4. The CDR3 runs 14 residues. The CDR3 reads CASSPETGVNEQFF. CDR3 DNA sequence: TGTGCCAGCTCACCAGAGACAGGGGTAAATGAGCAGTTCTTC.

The chain employs TRBV6-5 and TRBJ1-2; D might be TRBD1 (5 bases). The CDR3 loop spans 14 amino acids. CDR1 and CDR2 from the germline V gene are MNHEY and SVGAGI. V was trimmed by 2 bases and J by 10 bases, leaving 17 bases between them. CDR3 sequence reads: CASSYGHGALDYTF. In DNA, the CDR3 is TGTGCCAGCAGTTACGGCCACGGGGCCCTAGACTACACCTTC.

The V and J genes are TRBV5-1 and TRBJ2-7, with 9 bases that match TRBD1. The CDR3 is 16 residues long. CDR1 SGHRS and CDR2 YFSETQ come from the germline V gene. The V and J ends lost 4 bases and 3 bases, in that order; junction bases with no gene match: 11. The CDR3 DNA follows: TGCGCCAGCAGCGCACGTCGGACAGGGGCCTTCTACGAGCAGTACTTC. It codes for CASSARRTGAFYEQYF.

This chain links TRBV5-4 with TRBJ2-5; TRBD2 is a possible D gene (6 bases). This CDR3 has 14 amino acids. Trimming cost V 4 bases and J 1 base, with 11 bases left between them. In germline, CDR1 is SGHNT, CDR2 YYREEE (reference sequence). CDR3: CASSKKAGQETQYF. The CDR3 nucleotides read TGTGCCAGCAGCAAGAAAGCGGGCCAAGAGACCCAGTACTTC.

The rearrangement uses TRBV7-2 and TRBJ2-6, with D uncertain. Germline assignment: CDR1 SGHTA and CDR2 FQGNSA. This CDR3 is built from 16 residues. V shed 3 bases and J shed 0 bases, with 9 bases lying between them. CDR3 DNA sequence: TGTGCCAGCAGCTTCCAGGTTAGCTCTGGGGCCAACGTCCTGACTTTC. This encodes CASSFQVSSGANVLTF.

The rearrangement joins TRBV18 to TRBJ2-7; TRBD2 agrees at 12 bases. This CDR3 is built from 16 residues. V was clipped by 3 bases and J by 0 bases; unmatched bases: 3. The V gene's germline CDR1 is KGHSH and CDR2 LQKENI. CDR3 coding DNA: TGTGCCAGCTCACCTTTGGGACTAGCGGGCTCCTACGAGCAGTACTTC. Its protein product is CASSPLGLAGSYEQYF.

This CDR3 reads CASSSLPAGEETQYF. In DNA, the CDR3 is TGTGCCAGCAGCTCCCTCCCGGCAGGGGAGGAGACCCAGTACTTC. V and J are TRBV13 and TRBJ2-5, with a possible D match to TRBD1 (6 bases). This CDR3 is 15 amino acids long. Germline values: CDR1 PRHDT, CDR2 FYEKMQ (reference sequence). V was clipped by 4 bases and J by 5 bases, with 17 bases between them.

V and J are TRBV28 and TRBJ2-5; D is ambiguous. V lost 4 bases and J lost 7, with 10 bases in between. Germline CDR1 and CDR2: MDHEN and SYDVKM. The length of the CDR3 is 12 residues. The CDR3 here is CASSYSHSTQYF. The CDR3, as DNA: TGTGCCAGCAGTTATTCACATTCGACCCAGTACTTC.

The V gene is TRBV5-5, the J gene TRBJ2-3; unclear D gene. The CDR3 is 14 amino acids. V was clipped by 0 bases and J by 2 bases, with 7 bases between them. CDR1 is SGHKS and CDR2 is YYEKEE in the germline V gene (reference sequence). CDR3: CASSLGRPTDTQYF. The DNA of the CDR3 is TGTGCCAGCAGCTTGGGCAGACCCACAGATACGCAGTATTTT.

This clone has only one observation. The chain carries TRBV6-6 and TRBJ2-1, with a tentative D call TRBD2 (6 bases). Germline-derived CDR1 and CDR2 are MNHNY and SVGAGI (reference sequence). V lost 3 bases and J lost 6, with 18 bases in between. CDR3 length equals 16 residues. The DNA of the CDR3 is TGTGCCAGCAGTTATCCGAGCGGGCCCTCGGGCAATGAGCAGTTCTTC. Amino acids: CASSYPSGPSGNEQFF.

This clone has only a few counts. The gene calls are TRBV10-3 and TRBJ2-3, with TRBD2 matching over 14 bases. The germline V gene encodes CDR1 ENHRY and CDR2 SYGVKD. Unmatched junction bases numbered 6, after V lost 4 bases and J lost 0 bases. This CDR3 contains 18 residues. Here the CDR3 reads CAISGTSGRPGSTDTQYF. CDR3 sequence (DNA): TGTGCCATCAGTGGGACTAGCGGGAGGCCGGGGAGCACAGATACGCAGTATTTT.

The V gene is TRBV7-3, the J gene TRBJ2-7; TRBD1 matches 7 bases. The CDR3 spans 15 residues. From germline, CDR1 is SGHTA and CDR2 FQGTGA. The J segment lost 5 bases and the V segment lost 2 bases, leaving 9 bases of the junction unmatched. CDR3 sequence: CASSLGATGWNEQYF. Here the CDR3 DNA reads TGTGCCAGCAGCTTAGGGGCGACAGGGTGGAACGAGCAGTACTTC. Together with reference TRBV7-3 and TRBJ2-7, the CDR3 gives the full variable domain: GAGVSQTPSNKVTEKGKYVELRCDPISGHTALYWYRQSLGQGPEFLIYFQGTGAADDSGLPNDRFFAVRPEGSVSTLKIQRTERGDSAVYLCASSLGATGWNEQYFGPGTRLTVT.

The V call is TRBV10-3, the J call TRBJ2-1, with TRBD2 identical over 8 bases. V dropped 0 bases and J dropped 2; count of bases not matched to a gene: 6. The CDR3 has 17 amino acids. The germline gives CDR1 ENHRY, CDR2 SYGVKD. The CDR3 loop is CAISESISGAAYNEQFF. The CDR3 coding sequence is TGTGCCATCAGTGAGTCGATTAGCGGGGCCGCCTACAATGAGCAGTTCTTC.

This sequence joins TRBV2 and TRBJ2-5; TRBD1 aligns across 10 bases. The CDR3 covers 18 residues. Trimming removed 5 bases from V and 11 bases from J; junction bases left unmatched: 23. From germline, CDR1 is SNHLY and CDR2 FYNNEI. CDR3 DNA: TGTGCCAGCAGTCTTCACCTGCCGGGACAGGGGATGCCAAAGGTGCAGTACTTC. Translated: CASSLHLPGQGMPKVQYF.

This chain connects TRBV5-1 to TRBJ2-3; D may be TRBD1 (6 bases). The CDR3 length is 15 residues. Germline CDR1 reads SGHRS; CDR2 reads YFSETQ. Trimming left V 6 bases short and J 3 bases short, with 17 bases between. CDR3 loop: CASTPTAGETDTQYF. The CDR3 DNA sequence: TGCGCCAGCACTCCCACGGCAGGGGAAACAGATACGCAGTATTTT.

V and J are TRBV4-1 and TRBJ1-1; TRBD1 aligns across 9 bases. Trimming removed 4 bases from V and 1 base from J; junction bases left unmatched: 7. Germline loops: CDR1 MGHRA, CDR2 YSYEKL. CDR3 size: 16 residues. CDR3 residues: CASSLLPGQGNTEAFF. In nucleotides, the CDR3 is TGCGCCAGCAGCCTTCTGCCGGGACAGGGGAACACTGAAGCTTTCTTT.

The chain uses TRBV5-6 and TRBJ1-1; no clear D. Deletions cut 0 bases from V and 4 bases from J, with 10 bases between. This CDR3 has 14 amino acids. Germline V lookup: CDR1 SGHDT, CDR2 YYEEEE. In DNA form, the CDR3 reads TGTGCCAGCAGCTTGGATGCGGGCGCCACTGAAGCTTTCTTT. Its translation: CASSLDAGATEAFF.

The genes are TRBV5-6 and TRBJ1-6; D is uncertain. V dropped 2 bases and J dropped 6 bases, with 9 bases sitting between them. This CDR3 has 14 residues. Germline V gene lookup returns CDR1 SGHDT and CDR2 YYEEEE. The CDR3 coding sequence is TGTGCCAGCAGCTTAACCAGTCCTAATTCACCCCTCCACTTT. This sequence encodes CASSLTSPNSPLHF.

The chain is built from TRBV29-1 and TRBJ2-1; possible D gene TRBD2, 6 bases. V lost 3 bases to trimming and J lost 8 bases, with 14 bases between them. This CDR3 region has 13 residues. Per germline, CDR1 SQVTM and CDR2 ANQGSEA. CDR3 sequence: CSVEETEGDEQFF. For the CDR3, the DNA is TGCAGCGTTGAGGAGACGGAGGGCGATGAGCAGTTCTTC.

The chain combines TRBV7-9 with TRBJ2-7; 8 nucleotides match TRBD2. The CDR3 is 14 amino acids. Losses at the gene ends were 4 bases for V and 7 bases for J; bases not matched to a gene: 9. Germline loops: CDR1 SEHNR, CDR2 FQNEAQ (reference sequence). The CDR3, as DNA: TGTGCCAGCAGCTCCACCGGACTAGCAGAAGAGCAGTACTTC. Translated, it gives CASSSTGLAEEQYF.

The chain carries TRBV7-8 and TRBJ2-7; D is possibly TRBD1 or TRBD2 (5 bases each). This CDR3 spans 16 amino acids. V was clipped by 4 bases and J by 3 bases, with 19 bases between them. In germline, CDR1 is SGHVS, CDR2 FQNEAQ. CDR3 DNA: TGTGCCAGCAGCTACCCGTCGGGGCAGTACCTCTACGAGCAGTACTTC. Protein: CASSYPSGQYLYEQYF.